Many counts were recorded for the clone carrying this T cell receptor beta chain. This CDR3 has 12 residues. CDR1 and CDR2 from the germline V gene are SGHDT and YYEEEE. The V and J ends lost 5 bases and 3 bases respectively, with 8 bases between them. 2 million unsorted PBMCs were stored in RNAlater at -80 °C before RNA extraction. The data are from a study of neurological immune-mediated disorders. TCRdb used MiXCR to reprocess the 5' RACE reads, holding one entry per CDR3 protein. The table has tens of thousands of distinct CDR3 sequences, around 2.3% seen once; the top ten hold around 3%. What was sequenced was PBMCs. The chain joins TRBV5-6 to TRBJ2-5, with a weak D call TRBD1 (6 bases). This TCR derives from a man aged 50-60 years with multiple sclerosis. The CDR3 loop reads CASRSGEETQYF. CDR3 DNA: TGTGCCAGCAGATCAGGGGAAGAGACCCAGTACTTC.